This T cell receptor (beta chain) was captured by sequencing in a study of CD8+ T cells in alopecia areata. Whole-study context: Those treated were given oral tofacitinib at 5 to 10 mg twice daily. General study findings and limits: Especially in alopecia totalis/universalis, lesional scalp showed greater clonality than normal scalp did.

In regard to this clone: As yet, its antigen is unknown.

Lesional scalp tissue (obtained by punch biopsy) and peripheral blood were collected from alopecia areata patients. The authors sorted CD4+ and CD8+ T cells from PBMCs. Investigators isolated RNA and reverse transcribed it into cDNA to act as the sequencing template. Here immunoSEQ multiplex PCR was the method, and the copy in TCRdb shows in-frame clones only, minus some. The repertoire consists of about 97,000 clones, with roughly 41% occurring once and the leading ten covering 1% to 1.5%. This TCR derives from a human donor with alopecia areata. Sequencing was performed on CD4+ T cells sorted from blood.

In DNA, the CDR3 is TGCGCCAGCAGCCAAGATGTGAGGGGGCGCCTCTACGAGCAGTACTTC. It is translated as CASSQDVRGRLYEQYF. V gene TRBV4-3 combines with J gene TRBJ2-7; 7 positions agree with TRBD1. The CDR3 consists of 16 residues. From germline, CDR1 is LGHNA and CDR2 YSLEER. V lost 0 bases to trimming and J lost 3 bases; unmatched junction nucleotides: 8.